The present TCR beta chain was sequenced within a study of human T cells and chemical hapten exposure. Individual cDNA molecules (in the library) carried attached unique molecular identifiers. TCRdb fed the RACE reads into MiXCR, producing one record per CDR3 protein. Among under 200,000 distinct CDR3 sequences, 25% to 35% were seen once, and the ten largest hold 2.9%. Study findings and constraints: There was no change with DPC sensitization in TCRs above 1 in 1000 frequency. Donor immune responses may differ from healthy people's, since all donors had alopecia.

As to this clonotype: Its specificity is unknown.

The sample's time point: pre-sensitization, week 0. Treatment described: therapeutic diphenylcyclopropenone sensitization with weekly scalp DPC. Unfractionated whole blood yielded total RNA. This specimen was whole blood, taken in connection with sensitization to the hapten diphenylcyclopropenone (DPC). This receptor was identified in a woman between 25 and 40 years old with alopecia areata. Some clones in this sample may be carry-over from other donors' samples.

DNA for the CDR3: TGTGCCAGCAGCGTAGGGGACAGTCAAGAGACCCAGTACTTC. As protein: CASSVGDSQETQYF. The chain couples TRBV9 to TRBJ2-5, with 7 positions matching TRBD1. The germline V gene has CDR1 SGDLS and CDR2 YYNGEE. V was clipped by 0 bases and J by 2 bases; unmatched bases: 1. The CDR3 runs 14 residues.